Listed below are T cell receptor beta chains from one sample, sequenced in a study of cytomegalovirus exposure and HLA in healthy donors. Data came from immunoSEQ multiplex PCR; TCRdb stores just in-frame clones and leaves some out. The sample contains 140,000 or so clones, about 80% of which appear only once. Sequences were obtained from PBMCs. These receptors were collected from a man between 35 and 55 years old in good health and CMV-seronegative. CDR3s include the opening cysteine and the closing phenylalanine or tryptophan. The order of the fields is clone size, V gene, D gene, J gene, CDR3 protein, CDR3 DNA. The D gene is left open where the match is weak. Only part of the rows carry a size: once, few, many, or a class if the clone is expanded.

>NA|TRBV2|NA|TRBJ2-6
CASTTKTGSGANGLTF
TGTGCCAGCACTACCAAGACAGGCTCTGGGGCCAACGGCCTGACTTTC
>once|TRBV5-6|TRBD2|TRBJ2-1
CASSRQAGAYNEQFF
TGTGCCAGCAGCCGACAAGCGGGGGCCTACAATGAGCAGTTCTTC
>NA|TRBV5-4|NA|TRBJ2-1
CASSRQDNEQFF
TGTGCCAGCAGCCGACAGGACAATGAGCAGTTCTTC
>NA|TRBV6-1|NA|TRBJ2-1
CARRGGRSYNEQFF
TGTGCCCGGAGGGGGGGGCGATCCTACAATGAGCAGTTCTTC
>NA|TRBV18|NA|TRBJ1-2
CASSPTVNYGYTF
TGTGCCAGCTCACCCACAGTTAACTATGGCTACACCTTC
>NA|TRBV9|TRBD2|TRBJ2-5
CASSVAPGLAGDETQYF
TGTGCCAGCAGCGTAGCCCCGGGACTAGCGGGGGATGAGACCCAGTACTTC
>NA|TRBV7-3|TRBD2|TRBJ2-5
CASSLASGAETQYF
TGTGCCAGCAGCTTAGCTAGCGGGGCAGAGACCCAGTACTTC
>NA|TRBV4-1|NA|TRBJ2-5
CASAPVIGAGDTQYF
TGCGCCAGTGCCCCGGTGATTGGGGCTGGTGATACCCAGTACTTC
>NA|TRBV28|NA|TRBJ2-5
CASSSNRLIVGETQYF
TGTGCCAGCAGTTCGAATAGACTGATAGTGGGAGAGACCCAGTACTTC
>few|TRBV27|TRBD1|TRBJ1-5
CASSPRPPVQGGQPQHF
TGTGCCAGCAGTCCCCGACCACCCGTACAGGGGGGTCAGCCCCAGCATTTT
>NA|TRBV11-2|NA|TRBJ1-6
CASSLDQPGRGPLHF
TGTGCCAGCAGCTTAGATCAACCCGGGAGAGGACCCCTCCACTTT
>NA|TRBV7-8|NA|TRBJ2-7
CASSLSAGYEQYF
TGTGCCAGCAGCTTAAGTGCAGGGTACGAGCAGTACTTC
>few|TRBV27|TRBD1|TRBJ2-3
CASSLWGQGSDTQYF
TGTGCCAGCAGTTTATGGGGACAGGGGTCAGATACGCAGTATTTT
>NA|TRBV11-2|NA|TRBJ1-5
CASSLSGGGNQPQHF
TGTGCCAGCAGCTTATCGGGAGGAGGCAATCAGCCCCAGCATTTT
>NA|TRBV7-7|NA|TRBJ2-3
CASSLGRGDTQYF
TGTGCCAGCAGCTTAGGGCGAGGGGATACGCAGTATTTT
>NA|TRBV7-3|NA|TRBJ1-5
CASSLRVWVNQPQHF
TGTGCCAGCAGCTTGAGGGTTTGGGTCAATCAGCCCCAGCATTTT